These T cell receptor beta chains were read from a single sample in a study of T cell changes during pregnancy in multiple sclerosis. TCRdb's copy holds only in-frame clones and misses some; the assay was immunoSEQ multiplex PCR. The table has about 22,000 clones, approximately 86% seen once. The sequences come from CD4+ T cells from peripheral blood mononuclear cells, collected in the second trimester of pregnancy. The receptor source for this set is a female donor in good health, enrolled as a control in a pregnancy study. The CDR3 runs from the conserved cysteine through the conserved F or W. Fields, in order: clone size, D gene, V gene, J gene, CDR3 protein, CDR3 DNA. The D gene is left open where the match is weak. Only some rows state a clone size, as once, few, many or a class for expanded clones.

>.|.|TRBV18|TRBJ2-1
CASSPESSYNEQFF
TGTGCCAGCTCACCGGAGAGCTCCTACAATGAGCAGTTCTTC
>.|.|TRBV6-4|TRBJ1-5
CASSVRGGSNQPQHF
TGTGCCAGCAGTGTCCGGGGGGGCTCGAATCAGCCCCAGCATTTT
>.|.|TRBV4-1|TRBJ2-3
CASSRPGLTDTQYF
TGCGCCAGCAGCCGACCGGGACTCACAGATACGCAGTATTTT
>once|TRBD1|TRBV7-3|TRBJ1-1
CASSLQGASTEAFF
TGTGCCAGCAGCCTCCAGGGGGCTAGTACTGAAGCTTTCTTT
>.|TRBD2|TRBV5-1|TRBJ2-5
CASSLEPSGGDRAQYF
TGCGCCAGCAGCTTGGAACCTAGCGGGGGCGACCGGGCCCAGTACTTC
>few|.|TRBV2|TRBJ2-1
CASGSRGTYNEQFF
TGTGCCAGCGGGTCGAGAGGAACCTACAATGAGCAGTTCTTC
>.|TRBD2|TRBV11-2|TRBJ2-5
CASRTLAGGPKTQYF
TGTGCCAGCCGAACCCTAGCGGGGGGGCCAAAGACCCAGTACTTC
>.|TRBD2|TRBV4-3|TRBJ2-5
CASSHQRGASETQYF
TGCGCCAGCAGCCACCAGCGGGGGGCTTCGGAGACCCAGTACTTC
>.|.|TRBV7-3|TRBJ2-3
CASSLTSGTDTQYF
TGTGCCAGCAGCTTAACGTCGGGGACAGATACGCAGTATTTT
>.|.|TRBV2|TRBJ2-7
CASTPWRRKNYEQYF
TGTGCCAGCACCCCCTGGCGGAGGAAAAACTACGAGCAGTACTTC
>few|.|TRBV2|TRBJ2-5
CARSGGGRETQYF
TGTGCCAGGTCGGGAGGGGGCCGGGAGACCCAGTACTTC
>.|.|TRBV6-1|TRBJ2-5
CASSEGAGGQETQYF
TGTGCCAGCAGTGAAGGAGCAGGGGGGCAAGAGACCCAGTACTTC
>.|TRBD1|TRBV23-1|TRBJ1-1
CASSHGQGAMEPTEAFF
TGCGCCAGCAGTCACGGGCAGGGGGCGATGGAACCCACTGAAGCTTTCTTT
>.|TRBD2|TRBV7-8|TRBJ2-7
CASSRTSGSYEQYF
TGTGCCAGCAGCCGGACTAGCGGGAGCTACGAGCAGTACTTC
>.|.|TRBV6-5|TRBJ2-7
CASSYSADSSYEQYF
TGTGCCAGCAGTTACTCGGCAGACAGCTCCTACGAGCAGTACTTC
>.|.|TRBV7-2|TRBJ1-6
CASSSPNGGRWNSPLHF
TGTGCCAGCAGCTCCCCTAATGGGGGGAGGTGGAATTCACCCCTCCACTTT
>.|TRBD2|TRBV5-1|TRBJ2-7
CASRSGSSYEQYF
TGCGCCAGCAGGAGCGGGAGCTCCTACGAGCAGTACTTC
>.|TRBD2|TRBV28|TRBJ2-1
CASSDGTSGRVSYNEQFF
TGTGCCAGCAGTGACGGGACTAGCGGGAGAGTCTCCTACAATGAGCAGTTCTTC
>.|TRBD1|TRBV5-4|TRBJ1-1
CASRNSGTATEAFF
TGTGCCAGCAGAAACTCCGGGACAGCCACTGAAGCTTTCTTT
>.|.|TRBV28|TRBJ1-1
CASSSANRAWAEAFF
TGTGCCAGCAGTTCAGCGAACAGGGCTTGGGCTGAAGCTTTCTTT
>.|TRBD1|TRBV4-2|TRBJ1-5
CASSQDYLKQGADQPQHF
TGTGCCAGCAGCCAAGATTACCTCAAACAGGGGGCGGATCAGCCCCAGCATTTT
>.|TRBD2|TRBV29-1|TRBJ2-1
CSGLAGGGLEQFF
TGCAGCGGCCTAGCGGGAGGGGGTTTGGAGCAGTTCTTC
>.|TRBD2|TRBV6-5|TRBJ2-1
CASSGLAAYNEQFF
TGTGCCAGTTCGGGACTAGCGGCCTACAATGAGCAGTTCTTC
>.|.|TRBV28|TRBJ1-2
CASSFTANYGYTF
TGTGCCAGCAGTTTTACGGCTAACTATGGCTACACCTTC
>.|.|TRBV6-4|TRBJ1-1
CASSVEWNTEAFF
TGTGCCAGCAGTGTCGAGTGGAACACTGAAGCTTTCTTT
>once|.|TRBV21-1|TRBJ2-3
CASSKPRLAPQYF
TGTGCCAGCAGCAAACCAAGACTAGCGCCGCAGTATTTT
>once|.|TRBV6-1|TRBJ1-6
CASSEGTYGAPLHF
TGTGCCAGCAGTGAAGGGACATACGGCGCACCCCTCCACTTT
>.|TRBD2|TRBV18|TRBJ2-3
CASSPTALLAGGLPTDTQYF
TGTGCCAGCTCACCGACAGCATTACTAGCGGGGGGCCTTCCCACAGATACGCAGTATTTT
>.|TRBD1|TRBV28|TRBJ1-2
CASSSHDRDYGYTF
TGTGCCAGCAGTTCCCACGACAGGGACTATGGCTACACCTTC
>.|TRBD1|TRBV7-2|TRBJ2-7
CASSPRDRVHEQYF
TGTGCCAGCAGCCCCCGGGACAGGGTCCACGAGCAGTACTTC
>.|TRBD1|TRBV6-1|TRBJ1-4
CASSRGDSREKLFF
TGTGCCAGCAGTCGAGGGGACAGCCGGGAAAAACTGTTTTTT
>.|TRBD2|TRBV19|TRBJ2-1
CASSIATSGEFNEQFF
TGTGCCAGTAGTATAGCTACTAGCGGAGAATTCAATGAGCAGTTCTTC
>.|.|TRBV19|TRBJ2-5
CASSIWGKQETQYF
TGTGCCAGTAGTATTTGGGGCAAGCAAGAGACCCAGTACTTC
>.|.|TRBV5-5|TRBJ2-7
CASSFLPTVSYEQYF
TGTGCCAGCAGCTTTCTACCGACTGTCTCCTACGAGCAGTACTTC
>.|TRBD1|TRBV2|TRBJ1-4
CASWTGGNEKLFF
TGTGCCAGCTGGACAGGGGGTAATGAAAAACTGTTTTTT
>.|.|TRBV30|TRBJ1-6
CAWSVEEGYNSPLHF
TGTGCCTGGAGTGTTGAGGAGGGCTATAATTCACCCCTCCACTTT
>.|.|TRBV5-1|TRBJ1-5
CASSPPGGPKDSNQPQHF
TGCGCCAGCAGCCCCCCGGGGGGGCCTAAAGACAGCAATCAGCCCCAGCATTTT
>.|TRBD2|TRBV2|TRBJ2-1
CASSDLAGFNEQFF
TGTGCCAGCAGTGACCTAGCGGGTTTCAATGAGCAGTTCTTC
>.|.|TRBV27|TRBJ1-2
CASSLNRAYGYTF
TGTGCCAGCAGTTTGAACAGGGCCTATGGCTACACCTTC
>.|TRBD1|TRBV13|TRBJ2-4
CASSLRQGAGYIQYF
TGTGCCAGCAGCTTACGACAGGGGGCTGGATACATTCAATACTTC
>.|TRBD2|TRBV5-1|TRBJ2-1
CASSLAGSSYNEQFF
TGCGCCAGCAGCCTAGCGGGCAGCTCCTACAATGAGCAGTTCTTC
>.|.|TRBV18|TRBJ1-6
CASSPTGNSPLHF
TGTGCCAGCTCACCAACAGGGAATTCACCCCTCCACTTT
>once|.|TRBV5-8|TRBJ1-5
CASSLVERGNQPQHF
TGTGCCAGCAGCTTGGTGGAACGGGGCAATCAGCCCCAGCATTTT
>.|TRBD1|TRBV6-1|TRBJ1-4
CASSDRGSEKLFF
TGTGCCAGCAGTGACAGGGGGAGTGAAAAACTGTTTTTT
>.|.|TRBV4-2|TRBJ1-1
CASSQELPRFGSNTEAFF
TGTGCCAGCAGCCAAGAACTACCGCGCTTTGGGTCGAACACTGAAGCTTTCTTT
>.|TRBD1|TRBV29-1|TRBJ2-4
CSAVTQGVDIQYF
TGCAGCGCGGTTACCCAGGGGGTGGACATTCAGTACTTC
>.|TRBD1|TRBV18|TRBJ1-4
CASSPRTGGDEKLFF
TGTGCCAGCTCACCAAGGACAGGGGGGGATGAAAAACTGTTTTTT
>once|TRBD1|TRBV11-2|TRBJ1-1
CASSPRTGSTFWDTEAFF
TGTGCCAGCAGCCCCCGGACAGGGTCCACCTTTTGGGACACTGAAGCTTTCTTT
>.|.|TRBV5-8|TRBJ1-2
CASSQSHGNYGYTF
TGTGCCAGCAGCCAAAGCCACGGTAACTATGGCTACACCTTC
>.|TRBD1|TRBV5-1|TRBJ1-2
CASSLQGDYGYTF
TGCGCCAGCAGTCTCCAGGGGGACTATGGCTACACCTTC
>.|.|TRBV7-2|TRBJ1-1
CASSTEFFNTEAFF
TGTGCCAGCAGCACAGAGTTTTTCAACACTGAAGCTTTCTTT
>.|.|TRBV4-1|TRBJ2-4
CASSQGAAGLGAKNIQYF
TGCGCCAGCAGCCAAGGCGCGGCGGGGCTTGGAGCCAAAAACATTCAGTACTTC
>.|TRBD2|TRBV7-6|TRBJ2-3
CASSLKVGGGASSDTQYF
TGTGCCAGCAGCTTAAAGGTTGGCGGGGGGGCTTCATCAGATACGCAGTATTTT
>.|.|TRBV14|TRBJ1-4
CASSLVQAPNEKLFF
TGTGCCAGCAGCCTGGTTCAGGCGCCTAATGAAAAACTGTTTTTT
>.|TRBD2|TRBV6-5|TRBJ2-1
CASRTSGVNEQFF
TGTGCCAGCCGGACTAGCGGGGTCAATGAGCAGTTCTTC
>.|TRBD2|TRBV28|TRBJ2-3
CASSWGGSTDTQYF
TGTGCCAGCAGTTGGGGAGGGAGCACAGATACGCAGTATTTT
>.|TRBD1|TRBV30|TRBJ1-1
CAWGQGDTEAFF
TGTGCCTGGGGACAGGGGGACACTGAAGCTTTCTTT